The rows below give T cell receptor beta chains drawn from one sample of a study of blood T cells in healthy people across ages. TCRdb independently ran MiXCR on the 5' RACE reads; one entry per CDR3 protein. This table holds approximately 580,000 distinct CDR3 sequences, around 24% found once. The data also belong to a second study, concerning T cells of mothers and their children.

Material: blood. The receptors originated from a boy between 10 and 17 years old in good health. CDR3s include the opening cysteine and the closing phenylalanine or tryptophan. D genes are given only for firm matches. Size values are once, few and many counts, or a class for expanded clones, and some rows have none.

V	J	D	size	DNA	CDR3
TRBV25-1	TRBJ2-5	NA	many	TGTGCCAGCAGTGAACAGGGTTCTGTTGTGGACCAAGAGACCCAGTACTTC	CASSEQGSVVDQETQYF
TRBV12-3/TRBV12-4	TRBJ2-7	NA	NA	TGTGCCAGCAGTTTTCGGGCCGGGAGCGAGCAGTACTTC	CASSFRAGSEQYF
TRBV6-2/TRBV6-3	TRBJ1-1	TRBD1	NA	TGTGCCAGCAGTGCCCAAACTAGGACAGGGCGAGCGAACACTGAAGCTTTCTTT	CASSAQTRTGRANTEAFF
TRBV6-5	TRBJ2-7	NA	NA	TGTGCCAGCAGGGGGGCCGGCGAGCAGTACTTC	CASRGAGEQYF
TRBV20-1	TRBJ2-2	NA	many	TGCAGTGCTAGAGATATCGCCAGAACCGGGGAGCTGTTTTTT	CSARDIARTGELFF
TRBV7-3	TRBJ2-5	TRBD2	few	TGTGCCAGCAGCTTAGGGCTAGCGGGACTCTACGTGCAGTACTTC	CASSLGLAGLYVQYF
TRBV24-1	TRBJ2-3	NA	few	TGTGCCACCAGCAATTTAAGGACGGTCTCCCCCGATACGCAGTATTTT	CATSNLRTVSPDTQYF
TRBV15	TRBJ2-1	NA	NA	TGTGCCACCAGCAGAGGTCCCGGCAATGAGCAGTTCTTC	CATSRGPGNEQFF
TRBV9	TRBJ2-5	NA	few	TGTGCCAGCAGCGTAGCCCCGGGAAGGACCCAAGAGACCCAGTACTTC	CASSVAPGRTQETQYF
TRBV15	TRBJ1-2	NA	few	TGTGCCACCAGCAATCGACAGCCCCTTTGGTATGGCTACACCTTC	CATSNRQPLWYGYTF
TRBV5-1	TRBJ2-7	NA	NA	TGCGCCAGCAGCATAACAGAGTCCTACGAGCAGTACTTC	CASSITESYEQYF
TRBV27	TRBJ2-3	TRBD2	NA	TGTGCCAGCAGTTTCAGGCGGGGGTTGGATACGCAGTATTTT	CASSFRRGLDTQYF
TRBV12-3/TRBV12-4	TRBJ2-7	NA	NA	TGTGCCAGCAGGCCAACAGGGACCCACCTCTACGAGCAGTACTTC	CASRPTGTHLYEQYF
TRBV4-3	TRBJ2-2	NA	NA	TGCGCCAGCAGCCAAGATCTTACCAACACCGGGGAGCTGTTTTTT	CASSQDLTNTGELFF
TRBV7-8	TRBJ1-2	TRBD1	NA	TGTGCCAGCAGCTTAATCGTTGGACAGGGTCTATATGGCTACACCTTC	CASSLIVGQGLYGYTF
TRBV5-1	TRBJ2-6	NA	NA	TGCGCCAGCAGCCCGGACACCTCTGGGGCCAACGTCCTGACTTTC	CASSPDTSGANVLTF
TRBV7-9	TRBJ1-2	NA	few	TGTGCCAGCAGCGGGACGGGGGGGACCTATGGCTACACCTTC	CASSGTGGTYGYTF
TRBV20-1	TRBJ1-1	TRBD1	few	TGCAGTGCTGGGGGACAGGGTCCCCCTGAAGCTTTCTTT	CSAGGQGPPEAFF
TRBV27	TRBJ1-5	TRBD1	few	TGTGCCAGCAGTGACAGGGGCAATCAGCCCCAGCACTTT	CASSDRGNQPQHF
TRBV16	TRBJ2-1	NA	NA	TGTGCCAGCAGCCCGAAATCGAGCAACAATGAGCAGTTCTTC	CASSPKSSNNEQFF
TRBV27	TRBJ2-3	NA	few	TGTGCCAGCAGTCCCCTTTATGTACGCACAACAGATACGCAGTATTTT	CASSPLYVRTTDTQYF
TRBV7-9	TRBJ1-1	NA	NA	TGTGCCAGCAGCTTAGGGTCGTATGTCACTGAAGCTTTCTTT	CASSLGSYVTEAFF
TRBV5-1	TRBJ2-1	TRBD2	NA	TGCGCCAGCAGCAACGGTTGGGGGACTAGCGGGAGTCGGAATGAGCAGTTCTTC	CASSNGWGTSGSRNEQFF
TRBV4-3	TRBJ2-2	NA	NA	TGCGCCAGCAGCCAAGAAGCAGTCCAGGCAGCCAACGGGGAGCTGTTTTTT	CASSQEAVQAANGELFF
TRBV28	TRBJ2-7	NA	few	TGTGCCAGCAGTCATGATGCGGGGACCTACGAGCAGTACTTC	CASSHDAGTYEQYF
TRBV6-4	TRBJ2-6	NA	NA	TGTGCCAGCAGTGACTCGACACACCCCGGGGCCAACGTCCTGACTTTC	CASSDSTHPGANVLTF
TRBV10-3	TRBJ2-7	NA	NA	TGTGCCATCACCGGACAACGTTTACATTACGAGCAGTACTTC	CAITGQRLHYEQYF
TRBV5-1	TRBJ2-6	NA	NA	TGCGCCAGCAGTATTGAGGGACCTGGGGCCAACGTCCTGACTTTC	CASSIEGPGANVLTF
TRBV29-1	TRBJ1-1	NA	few	TGCAGCGTTGATTTGGTTAGGGATGAAGCTTTCTTT	CSVDLVRDEAFF
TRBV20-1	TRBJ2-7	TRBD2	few	TGCAGTGCTAGGCAACTAGCGGGAGTCTCCTACGAGCAGTACTTC	CSARQLAGVSYEQYF
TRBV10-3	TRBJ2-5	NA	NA	TGTGCCATCAGTGGGGCAGGGGTAGGGGAGACCCAGTACTTC	CAISGAGVGETQYF
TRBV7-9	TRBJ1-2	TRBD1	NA	TGTGCCAGCAGCTTAGCGCTAACGACAGGGGTAGACTATGGCTACACCTTC	CASSLALTTGVDYGYTF
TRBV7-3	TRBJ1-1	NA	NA	TGTGCCAGCAGCTTAGGGGGGATTAAAGAAGCTTTCTTT	CASSLGGIKEAFF
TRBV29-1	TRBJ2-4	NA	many	TGCAGCGTTGTGGGAGTGTTAGCCAAAAACATTCAGTACTTC	CSVVGVLAKNIQYF
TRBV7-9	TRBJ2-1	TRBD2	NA	TGTGCCAGCAGCTTAATAACTAGCGGGAGGGCCGATGAGCAGTTCTTC	CASSLITSGRADEQFF
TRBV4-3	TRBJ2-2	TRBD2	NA	TGCGCCAGCAGGCTCGGACGGGGGGGTGCCGGGGAGCTGTTTTTT	CASRLGRGGAGELFF
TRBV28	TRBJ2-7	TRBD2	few	TGTGCCAGCAGTCTTGGACTAGCTGGTCTCTACGAGCAGTACTTC	CASSLGLAGLYEQYF
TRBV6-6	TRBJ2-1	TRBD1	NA	TGTGCCAGCAGGAACACAGGGGGCGCTCACAATGAGCAGTTCTTC	CASRNTGGAHNEQFF
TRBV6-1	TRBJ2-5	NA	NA	TGTGCCAGCAGTGAAGCGGGGGGCTGGGAGACCCAGTACTTC	CASSEAGGWETQYF
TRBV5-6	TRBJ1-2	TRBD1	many	TGTGCCAGCAGCGGGACAGGGAGACTCTATGGCTACACCTTC	CASSGTGRLYGYTF
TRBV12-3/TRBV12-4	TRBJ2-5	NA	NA	TGTGCCAGCAGCTTATCCTACCGGGGGCGCGGGGAGACCCAGTACTTC	CASSLSYRGRGETQYF
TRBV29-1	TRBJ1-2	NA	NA	TGCAGCGTTGCTGAGATCTATGGCTACACCTTC	CSVAEIYGYTF
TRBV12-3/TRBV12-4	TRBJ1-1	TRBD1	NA	TGTGCCAGCAGTTTGAGGGGGCTACTAAGGGTGAACACTGAAGCTTTCTTT	CASSLRGLLRVNTEAFF
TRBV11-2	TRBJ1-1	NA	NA	TGTGCCAGCAGCTTAGTCTCGCGTACTGAAGCTTTCTTT	CASSLVSRTEAFF
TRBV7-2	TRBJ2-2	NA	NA	TGTGCCAGCACACAGCCCGGGGAGCTGTTTTTT	CASTQPGELFF
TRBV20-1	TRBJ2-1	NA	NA	TGCAGTGCTAGTTCTCAAGGGGGGGGTTCCTACAATGAGCAGTTCTTC	CSASSQGGGSYNEQFF
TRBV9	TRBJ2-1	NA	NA	TGTGCCAGCAGCGTAGTCGGGGGCCCGGGCAATGAGCAGTTCTTC	CASSVVGGPGNEQFF
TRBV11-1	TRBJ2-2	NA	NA	TGTGCCAGCAGCTTAGGGGGGCCGAACACCGGGGAGCTGTTTTTT	CASSLGGPNTGELFF
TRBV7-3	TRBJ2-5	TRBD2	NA	TGTGCCAGCAGCTTACACCCAGCGGGAGGGCCCGAGACCCAGTACTTC	CASSLHPAGGPETQYF
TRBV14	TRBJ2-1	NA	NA	TGTGCCAGCAGCCAAGTTAGGTCCAATGAGCAGTTCTTC	CASSQVRSNEQFF
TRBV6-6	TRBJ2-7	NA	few	TGTGCCAGCAACCCCCGGGACCAGAACTACGAGCAGTACTTC	CASNPRDQNYEQYF
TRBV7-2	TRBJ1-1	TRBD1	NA	TGTGCCAGCAGCTGGGGACAGCTTGAAGCTTTCTTT	CASSWGQLEAFF
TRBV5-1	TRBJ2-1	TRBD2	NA	TGCGCCAGCTCTCTCTGGGGGGGGGATTACAATGAGCAGTTCTTC	CASSLWGGDYNEQFF
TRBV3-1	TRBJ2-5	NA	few	TGTGCCAGCAGCCAAGATCGGAGGGGTGGCTACGAGCGGTACTTC	CASSQDRRGGYERYF